This paragraph reports one T cell receptor (beta chain). Germline V lookup: CDR1 SGHKS, CDR2 YYEKEE (reference sequence). This CDR3 has 15 amino acids. V gave up 4 bases and J gave up 4 bases; unmatched junction bases: 4. The data were taken from a study of blood T cell repertoires in COVID-19. About the research overall: T cells, B-cell-depleted T cells, or PBMCs provided the cDNA or gDNA that served as material.

Method: immunoSEQ multiplex PCR; TCRdb's copy keeps in-frame clones and lacks some. This table holds around 100,000 clones, less than 90% found once. Sequences were obtained from peripheral blood. The sequence came from a man aged 30 to 39 in a cohort sampled during active COVID-19. This sequence joins TRBV5-5 and TRBJ2-5; 13 nucleotides agree with TRBD2. The CDR3 region has the DNA TGTGCCAGCAGCACGTGGACTAGCGGGGGAGAGACCCAGTACTTC. This codes for CASSTWTSGGETQYF.